The text below deals with one TCR beta chain. CDR1 is SGDLS and CDR2 is YYNGEE in the germline V gene. The CDR3 contains 16 residues. The V end lost 2 bases, the J end lost 6 bases, and 18 bases lay between the germline ends. This entry is derived from a study of blood T cell repertoires in COVID-19. For the study at large: Whether acute or convalescent, the COVID-19 samples came from the United States, Italy and Spain. T cells, B-cell-depleted T cells, or PBMCs supplied cDNA or gDNA.

Per the original data handling: Quantification of nucleated cells was approximated via reference gene primer amplification. This table comes from immunoSEQ multiplex PCR, and its TCRdb copy is limited to in-frame clones, with some not included. V, J and clone size derive from that table, while D and trimming were established from the DNA sequence. The table lists some 120,000 clones, 82% of them singletons. V gene TRBV9 combines with J gene TRBJ2-1; perhaps TRBD2 as D (5 bases). This clonotype was obtained from a man in his 70s with acute or convalescent COVID-19. The specimen sequenced was peripheral blood. The CDR3 reads CASSVLGGRQVNEQFF. CDR3 coding DNA: TGTGCCAGCAGCGTCTTAGGCGGGCGGCAGGTCAATGAGCAGTTCTTC.